A single sample is the source of the 23 T cell receptor beta chains below, sequenced in a study of human T cells and chemical hapten exposure. MiXCR was run by TCRdb on the RACE reads, yielding one entry per CDR3 protein. The repertoire consists of 85,000 to 100,000 distinct CDR3 sequences, with 25% to 30% occurring once and the leading ten covering about a tenth. Documented time point: patch test 3, about 24 weeks after DPC sensitization. Documented treatment: therapeutic diphenylcyclopropenone sensitization with weekly scalp DPC. The material was whole blood, obtained in connection with sensitization to the hapten diphenylcyclopropenone (DPC). The source is a man aged 35 to 55 with alopecia areata. Some clones in this sample may be carry-over from other donors' samples.

J is TRBJ1-2 and V is TRBV4-1, with D maybe TRBD1 (5 bases). This CDR3 spans 15 amino acids. The germline gives CDR1 MGHRA, CDR2 YSYEKL. Trimming removed 3 bases at V and 1 base at J, with 12 bases between. CDR3 region: CASSQPAGSNYGYTF. Written as DNA, the CDR3 is TGCGCCAGCAGCCAGCCGGCAGGGAGTAACTATGGCTACACCTTC.

The rearrangement uses TRBV12-3 or TRBV12-4 and TRBJ2-3; 15 nucleotides align to TRBD2. V lost 6 bases and J lost 5; bases outside the gene matches: 3. The CDR3 spans 15 residues. The CDR3 coding sequence is TGTGCCAGCAGGCCGGGACTAGCGGGGGGAGATACGCAGTATTTT. It specifies CASRPGLAGGDTQYF.

This sequence joins TRBV10-3 and TRBJ2-7; possibly TRBD2 for D (7 bases). CDR1 ENHRY and CDR2 SYGVKD come from the germline V gene. V was cut by 5 bases and J by 3 bases, with 26 bases left in between. The CDR3 consists of 18 residues. CDR3 DNA: TGTGCCATCAGTAACGGACAGAGAGCCCCCGGGGGGAGCTACGAGCAGTACTTC. This codes for CAISNGQRAPGGSYEQYF.

This clonotype was seen a handful of times. The V and J genes are TRBV19 and TRBJ2-1; unclear D gene. Trimming stripped 8 bases from V and 0 bases from J, with 8 bases between. CDR1 is LNHDA and CDR2 is SQIVND in the germline V gene (reference sequence). This CDR3 spans 13 amino acids. CDR3 sequence: CASRPSSYNEQFF. DNA for the CDR3: TGTGCCAGTCGACCCAGCTCCTACAATGAGCAGTTCTTC.

This chain links TRBV6-6 with TRBJ2-5, with D tentatively TRBD2 (6 bases). The germline CDR1 and CDR2 sequences are MNHNY and SVGAGI (reference sequence). This CDR3 spans 11 amino acids. Trimming removed 5 bases from V and 11 bases from J, with 12 bases in between. The CDR3 sequence is CASSRDFIQYF. The CDR3 DNA is TGTGCCAGCAGTCGGGACTTCATACAGTACTTC.

By sample fraction, this clonotype is medium-sized. The J gene is TRBJ2-3, the V gene TRBV10-3, with D perhaps TRBD2 (5 bases). Germline CDR1 is ENHRY and CDR2 is SYGVKD. With 4 bases removed from V and 6 bases from J, the gap between germline ends came to 11 bases. The CDR3 consists of 13 residues. The chain's CDR3 is CAISVVSADTQYF. The CDR3 nucleotides read TGTGCCATCAGTGTGGTTAGCGCGGATACGCAGTATTTT.

This chain links TRBV10-3 with TRBJ2-7; D is uncertain. V gave up 10 bases and J gave up 3 bases, with 13 bases separating them. The germline V gene has CDR1 ENHRY and CDR2 SYGVKD. The CDR3 runs to 12 residues. The CDR3 coding sequence is TGTGCCAACTCTGAGCTGGGCTACGAGCAGTACTTC. It codes for CANSELGYEQYF.

This chain joins TRBV3-1 and TRBJ2-1; D is perhaps TRBD2 (5 bases). V shed 0 bases and J shed 6 bases, with 18 bases lying between them. The germline CDR1 and CDR2 sequences are LGHDT and YNNKEL (reference sequence). CDR3 length: 17 residues. CDR3 sequence: CASSQDLVASSRNEQFF. The CDR3 region has the DNA TGTGCCAGCAGCCAAGATTTAGTGGCTAGCTCTCGCAATGAGCAGTTCTTC.

The chain combines TRBV6-2 or TRBV6-3 with TRBJ2-1; 9 nucleotides line up with TRBD2. V was clipped by 2 bases and J by 9 bases; unmatched bases: 8. The CDR3 has 15 amino acids. The germline V gene has CDR1 MNHEY and CDR2 SVGEGT. The CDR3 sequence is CASSYSLAGSSEQFF. CDR3 nucleotides: TGTGCCAGCAGTTACAGCCTAGCGGGAAGTAGTGAGCAGTTCTTC.

This clonotype turned up a few times. V gene TRBV6-1 combines with J gene TRBJ1-6; D ambiguous. Trimming removed 7 bases from V and 13 bases from J, with 11 bases in between. CDR3 length equals 11 residues. Germline CDR1 reads MNHNS; CDR2 reads SASEGT. Here the CDR3 DNA reads TGTGCCAGCAAGAATAGGGATCCCCTCCACTTT. This codes for CASKNRDPLHF.

This chain links TRBV12-3 or TRBV12-4 with TRBJ1-6, with D possibly TRBD1 on 5 matching bases. V was cut by 7 bases and J by 9 bases, with 16 bases left in between. This CDR3 spans 14 amino acids. The CDR3 DNA reads TGTGCCAGCACCTTAACGGGGCTCGGTTCACCCCTCCACTTT. This gives the protein CASTLTGLGSPLHF.

This clonotype was picked up a small number of times. This chain connects TRBV20-1 to TRBJ2-5; 7 nucleotides agree with TRBD2. Germline CDR1 DFQATT, CDR2 SNEGSKA (reference sequence). The CDR3 runs to 13 residues. V lost 8 bases to trimming and J lost 1 base; unmatched junction nucleotides: 7. CDR3 region: CSWTGGVQETQYF. CDR3 in DNA: TGCAGTTGGACGGGGGGTGTCCAAGAGACCCAGTACTTC.

V is TRBV20-1 and J is TRBJ2-5; tentative D call: TRBD1 (5 bases). V lost 1 base, J lost 7 bases, and 19 bases lay in between. The CDR3 is made up of 15 amino acids. Germline V lookup: CDR1 DFQATT, CDR2 SNEGSKA (reference sequence). Here the CDR3 reads CSARARNLGRGTQYF. The CDR3 region has the DNA TGCAGTGCTAGAGCCCGGAATCTGGGTAGGGGGACCCAGTACTTC.

V is TRBV20-1 and J is TRBJ1-6; D is perhaps TRBD1 (5 bases). Germline CDR1 and CDR2: DFQATT and SNEGSKA (reference sequence). V lost 2 bases and J 4 bases, leaving 9 bases between the germline ends. The CDR3 extends over 14 amino acids. The CDR3 reads CSARSQGYNSPLHF. The DNA of the CDR3 is TGCAGTGCTAGATCCCAGGGATATAATTCACCCCTCCACTTT.

This clonotype was observed a handful of times. This chain uses TRBV5-4 with TRBJ1-5; no firm D call. Trimming took off 0 bases at V and 6 bases at J, with 7 bases between the two ends. Germline-derived CDR1 and CDR2 are SGHNT and YYREEE (reference sequence). There are 13 residues in the CDR3. In DNA, the CDR3 is TGTGCCAGCAGCTTGGGACCCAGTCAGCCCCAGCATTTT. Translated: CASSLGPSQPQHF. Combining the CDR3 with reference TRBV5-4 and TRBJ1-5 gives the whole variable domain ETGVTQSPTHLIKTRGQQVTLRCSSQSGHNTVSWYQQALGQGPQFIFQYYREEENGRGNFPPRFSGLQFPNYSSELNVNALELDDSALYLCASSLGPSQPQHFGDGTRLSIL.

The V gene is TRBV5-1, the J gene TRBJ2-7; D may be TRBD2 (5 bases). The V end was cut by 3 bases, the J end by 3 bases, with 16 bases between. The germline gives CDR1 SGHRS, CDR2 YFSETQ. The CDR3 length is 15 residues. Here the CDR3 DNA reads TGCGCCAGCAGCTACGGACCCGAGGGAAGCTACGAGCAGTACTTC. It is translated as CASSYGPEGSYEQYF.

This sequence joins TRBV2 and TRBJ1-2, with 7 nucleotides matching TRBD1. The V and J ends lost 5 bases and 12 bases, in that order; junction bases with no gene match: 9. This CDR3 is 12 amino acids long. Germline values: CDR1 SNHLY, CDR2 FYNNEI. CDR3 sequence (DNA): TGTGCCAGCAGTTTTGACAGGGCCGGCGACACCTTC. Translation gives CASSFDRAGDTF.

The chain couples TRBV7-8 to TRBJ2-2, with D possibly being TRBD1 or TRBD2 (5 bases each). The V gene's germline CDR1 is SGHVS and CDR2 FQNEAQ. Trimming cost V 5 bases and J 3 bases, with 10 bases left between them. The CDR3 loop spans 14 amino acids. The CDR3 reads CASSRDAYTGELFF. CDR3 DNA: TGTGCCAGCAGCAGGGACGCTTACACCGGGGAGCTGTTTTTT.

The chain is built from TRBV5-1 and TRBJ2-5; D is unclear. The V gene lost 1 base and the J gene lost 2 bases, with 12 bases spanning the gap. Germline V gives CDR1 SGHRS, CDR2 YFSETQ. The CDR3 has 15 amino acids. CDR3 nucleotides: TGCGCCAGCAGCTTGATGACTGTGATTCAAGAGACCCAGTACTTC. The encoded protein is CASSLMTVIQETQYF.

CDR3 sequence: CASSFRDRAYEQYF. CDR3 in DNA: TGTGCCAGCAGTTTCCGGGACAGGGCCTACGAGCAGTACTTC. The J gene is TRBJ2-7, the V gene TRBV27; TRBD1 agrees at 9 bases. Trimming cost V 3 bases and J 2 bases; bases outside gene matches: 2. This CDR3 has 14 amino acids. CDR1 MNHEY and CDR2 SMNVEV come from the germline V gene (reference sequence).

CDR3 bases: TGCGCCAGCAGCTTGGAGGGGAGGACAAACGGTGAAGCTTTCTTT. This sequence encodes CASSLEGRTNGEAFF. This sequence joins TRBV5-1 and TRBJ1-1; tentatively, D is TRBD1 (5 bases). Germline loops: CDR1 SGHRS, CDR2 YFSETQ. The CDR3 is 15 residues long. The V end lost 0 bases, the J end lost 7 bases, and 16 bases lay between the germline ends.

This clonotype is termed medium-sized. This chain links TRBV10-3 with TRBJ2-7, with TRBD1 matching 7 bases. From germline, CDR1 is ENHRY and CDR2 SYGVKD. V was pared by 0 bases and J by 5 bases, with 10 bases of the junction left unmatched. The CDR3 covers 16 residues. CDR3 DNA: TGTGCCATCAGTGAGTCGATAGGACAGGCGATTCACGAGCAGTACTTC. This gives the protein CAISESIGQAIHEQYF.

The chain couples TRBV2 to TRBJ1-5, with D unclear. The CDR3 sequence is 13 residues long. Germline CDR1 SNHLY, CDR2 FYNNEI. Trimming took 6 bases from V and 0 from J, leaving 6 bases between them. Here the CDR3 DNA reads TGTGCCAGCAGGAGAAATAGCAATCAGCCCCAGCATTTT. It translates to CASRRNSNQPQHF. Combining the CDR3 with reference TRBV2 and TRBJ1-5 gives the whole variable domain EPEVTQTPSHQVTQMGQEVILRCVPISNHLYFYWYRQILGQKVEFLVSFYNNEISEKSEIFDDQFSVERPDGSNFTLKIRSTKLEDSAMYFCASRRNSNQPQHFGDGTRLSIL.